This T cell receptor beta chain emerged from a study of blood T cell repertoires in COVID-19. Study details: Sites in the United States, Italy and Spain provided acute and convalescent COVID-19 samples. PBMCs, B-cell-depleted T cells, or T cells were the source of the cDNA or gDNA that made up the material.

Produced via immunoSEQ multiplex PCR; TCRdb's table is partial and in-frame only. The sample has about 170,000 clones; around 82% are singletons. The CDR3 spans 14 residues. V trimming: 3 bases; J trimming: 5 bases; junction bases outside the gene matches: 7. Germline V gene data show CDR1 as SGHDT and CDR2 as YYEEEE. V is TRBV5-6 and J is TRBJ2-7; 8 bases map to TRBD1. The TCR sequence derives from a woman in her 70s who had recovered from COVID-19. The sequencing sample was made of peripheral blood. The DNA of the CDR3 is TGTGCCAGCAGCTCCCGACAGGGGTACGACGAGCAGTACTTC. Encoded protein: CASSSRQGYDEQYF.